This paragraph covers one TCR beta chain sequence. These data are taken from a study of T cell changes during pregnancy in multiple sclerosis. Profiled with immunoSEQ multiplex PCR; TCRdb holds only in-frame clones, not every one. The sample consists of 35,000 to 45,000 clones, 91% of them appearing once. The CDR3 is made up of 12 amino acids. Germline CDR1 SNHLY, CDR2 FYNNEI. V dropped 4 bases and J dropped 6 bases, with 10 bases sitting between them. Sequencing used CD4+ T cells from peripheral blood mononuclear cells, obtained in the second trimester of pregnancy. The chain has TRBV2 and TRBJ2-7; D ambiguous. The source of this sequence is a female donor in good health, enrolled as a control in a pregnancy study. CDR3 in amino acids: CASSGTGIEQYF. CDR3 DNA sequence: TGTGCCAGCAGTGGAACCGGTATCGAGCAGTACTTC.